A single sample gave rise to the 20 T cell receptor beta chains below, sequenced in a study of blood T cells in healthy people across ages. Primers used in a second PCR of about 7 to 12 cycles were a sample-barcoded 5' primer and a J-beta primer mix. TCRdb passed the 5' RACE reads through MiXCR, listing each CDR3 protein once. The data hold some 1.7 million distinct CDR3 sequences, with 28% observed a single time. Sequencing was done on a sample of blood. The source is a woman aged 30 to 39 in good health.

In this sample, this clonotype turned up a few times. The rearrangement joins TRBV7-2 to TRBJ1-6; perhaps TRBD1 as D (5 bases). CDR1 is SGHTA, CDR2 FQGNSA, per germline. The CDR3 length is 13 residues. Trimming pared 3 bases from V and 10 bases from J, leaving 10 bases between. CDR3 nucleotide sequence: TGTGCCAGCAGCTTCCAGGGATTCTCACCCCTCCACTTT. It is translated as CASSFQGFSPLHF. Combining the CDR3 with reference TRBV7-2 and TRBJ1-6 gives the whole variable domain GAGVSQSPSNKVTEKGKDVELRCDPISGHTALYWYRQSLGQGLEFLIYFQGNSAPDKSGLPSDRFSAERTGGSVSTLTIQRTQQEDSAVYLCASSFQGFSPLHFGNGTRLTVT.

V is TRBV24-1 and J is TRBJ1-2; D call uncertain. The CDR3 sequence is 15 residues long. The germline V and J ends were trimmed by 4 bases and 3 bases, with 14 bases remaining between them. Per germline, CDR1 KGHDR and CDR2 SFDVKD. In DNA form, the CDR3 reads TGTGCCACCAGTGACGACCGACCAGGAGACTATGGCTACACCTTC. As protein: CATSDDRPGDYGYTF.

This clonotype has more than one count but fewer than ten. The V and J genes are TRBV29-1 and TRBJ2-2, with TRBD2 matching 10 bases. CDR3 length equals 14 residues. CDR1 and CDR2 (germline): SQVTM, ANQGSEA. V lost 7 bases, J lost 1 base, and 3 bases stayed unmatched. DNA of the CDR3: TGCAGCGCTTGGACTAGCGGGAACACCGGGGAGCTGTTTTTT. This encodes CSAWTSGNTGELFF.

Comment on this clonotype: The junction shows a germline mismatch at one end, possibly a read error. The chain uses TRBV4-2 and TRBJ2-7; D gene unclear. Germline lookup yields CDR1 LGHNA and CDR2 YNFKEQ. The CDR3 runs 14 residues. CDR3 sequence reads: CAGSQDAGSYEQYF. The CDR3 DNA reads TGTGCCGGCAGCCAAGACGCAGGCTCCTACGAGCAGTACTTC.

The sample holds a few counts of this clonotype. The chain uses TRBV12-3 or TRBV12-4 and TRBJ1-2; 7 bases are shared with TRBD1. V was pared by 3 bases and J by 5 bases, with 3 bases of the junction left unmatched. The length of the CDR3 is 13 residues. CDR3 amino acids: CASSFDREYGYTF. The CDR3 DNA is TGTGCCAGCAGTTTCGACAGGGAGTATGGCTACACCTTC.

The rearrangement joins TRBV27 to TRBJ2-7, with 7 bases aligning to TRBD1. The CDR3 runs 14 residues. Looked up from germline, CDR1 is MNHEY and CDR2 is SMNVEV (reference sequence). The V and J ends lost 6 bases and 2 bases, in that order; junction bases with no gene match: 7. CDR3 sequence (DNA): TGTGCCAGCAGCTTCCAGGGGGATACCTACGAGCAGTACTTC. Encoded protein: CASSFQGDTYEQYF.

This clonotype was recorded a few times. This chain connects TRBV5-1 to TRBJ2-7; 8 nucleotides match TRBD1. Germline V gene data show CDR1 as SGHRS and CDR2 as YFSETQ. V lost 4 bases to trimming and J lost 7 bases; unmatched junction nucleotides: 7. CDR3 length: 13 amino acids. CDR3 bases: TGCGCCAGCAGCGTCAGACAGGGGACTGAGCAGTACTTC. Translated, it gives CASSVRQGTEQYF.

Many counts were recorded for this clonotype. A junction boundary mismatches the germline segment, possibly from a read error. This sequence joins TRBV20-1 and TRBJ2-1; D remains ambiguous. CDR1 is DFQATT and CDR2 is SNEGSKA in the germline V gene (reference sequence). The CDR3 is made up of 17 amino acids. CDR3 residues: CSAAGFRMGSSYNEQFF. DNA for the CDR3: TGTAGTGCCGCCGGCTTTAGGATGGGGTCTAGTTACAATGAGCAGTTCTTC.

This clonotype appeared many times. V usage is TRBV7-8 and J usage is TRBJ2-7; 12 bases are a match to TRBD2. The ends lost 5 bases at V and 2 bases at J; junction bases unmatched: 25. CDR3 size: 22 residues. Germline CDR1 SGHVS, CDR2 FQNEAQ. CDR3 loop: CASSIIGGQPGLAGPATYEQYF. The CDR3 region has the DNA TGTGCCAGCAGCATTATTGGGGGACAGCCGGGACTAGCGGGCCCTGCTACCTACGAGCAGTACTTC.

Concerning this clonotype: This may be a read error: a much more frequent sequence differs by one nucleotide. This chain links TRBV7-2 with TRBJ2-1; 9 bases line up with TRBD2. The CDR3 totals 16 residues. Per the germline V gene, CDR1 is SGHTA and CDR2 is FQGNSA. CDR3 sequence (DNA): TGTGTCAGCAGCCCAAGCGGGGGGATCTACTACAATGAGCAGTTCTTC. It is translated as CVSSPSGGIYYNEQFF.

The chain uses TRBV20-1 and TRBJ1-5; D unclear. The ends were cut back, 5 bases at V and 0 bases at J, with 8 bases in the middle. The length of the CDR3 is 13 residues. Germline V gene sequence: CDR1 DFQATT, CDR2 SNEGSKA (reference sequence). The CDR3 loop reads CSAPRLSNQPQHF. The CDR3 DNA sequence: TGCAGTGCTCCGCGGCTTAGCAATCAGCCCCAGCATTTT.

The J gene is TRBJ1-2, the V gene TRBV28; D gene ambiguous. The CDR3 is 12 amino acids. The V end was cut by 7 bases, the J end by 5 bases, with 11 bases between. Germline CDR1 and CDR2: MDHEN and SYDVKM. The CDR3 DNA sequence: TGTGCCAGCACCGATGCCCTATATGGCTACACCTTC. It codes for CASTDALYGYTF.

The chain employs TRBV24-1 and TRBJ2-1; tentatively, D is TRBD2 (6 bases). Trimming shortened V by 1 base and J by 6 bases, and 12 bases separated the two germline ends. From germline, CDR1 is KGHDR and CDR2 SFDVKD. The CDR3 runs to 15 residues. CDR3: CATSDFGGSGNEQFF. Written as DNA, the CDR3 is TGTGCCACCAGTGATTTTGGGGGGTCGGGCAATGAGCAGTTCTTC.

This clonotype was found a few times. This chain links TRBV7-2 with TRBJ2-5, with 7 nucleotides matching TRBD2. The CDR3 totals 17 residues. The germline CDR1 and CDR2 sequences are SGHTA and FQGNSA. The ends lost 5 bases at V and 3 bases at J; junction bases unmatched: 15. The CDR3 bases are TGTGCCAGCAGCCCTACCTTGAGGCAGGGAGGGGAAGAGACCCAGTACTTC. Its translation is CASSPTLRQGGEETQYF.

This rearrangement joins TRBV4-2 to TRBJ2-3; D is possibly TRBD2 (5 bases). CDR3 length: 13 amino acids. In germline, CDR1 is LGHNA, CDR2 YNFKEQ. V lost 0 bases to trimming and J lost 11 bases, with 12 bases between them. The CDR3 region is CASSQDERWMQYF. DNA for the CDR3: TGTGCCAGCAGCCAAGATGAGCGGTGGATGCAGTATTTT.

This clonotype was recorded once. V is TRBV12-3 or TRBV12-4 and J is TRBJ2-1; no definite D call. The CDR3 extends over 13 amino acids. Deletions cut 3 bases from V and 6 bases from J, with 9 bases between. This CDR3 reads CASSFLDLNEQFF. The CDR3 coding sequence is TGTGCCAGCAGTTTTTTGGATCTCAATGAGCAGTTCTTC.

This clonotype was detected a few times. In nucleotides, the CDR3 is TGTGCCAGCAGTTATTCACCCCGCGACAATGAGCAGTTCTTC. This translates into CASSYSPRDNEQFF. J is TRBJ2-1 and V is TRBV6-8; the D is unclear. Germline CDR1 MNHGY, CDR2 SAAAGT. The CDR3 length is 14 residues. V lost 3 bases and J 5 bases, leaving 11 bases between the germline ends.

This clonotype was seen only a few times. The chain uses TRBV9 and TRBJ2-7; TRBD1 aligns across 9 bases. CDR3 size: 13 residues. Germline V gene data show CDR1 as SGDLS and CDR2 as YYNGEE. V lost 9 bases and J lost 6; bases outside the gene matches: 10. The CDR3 coding sequence is TGTGCCACCCTACGGGACAGGGACGGCGAGCAGTACTTC. The encoded protein is CATLRDRDGEQYF. The variable domain in full, with the rest retrieved from reference TRBV9 and TRBJ2-7, is DSGVTQTPKHLITATGQRVTLRCSPRSGDLSVYWYQQSLDQGLQFLIQYYNGEERAKGNILERFSAQQFPDLHSELNLSSLELGDSALYFCATLRDRDGEQYFGPGTRLTVT.

The rearrangement links TRBV2 to TRBJ1-1, with 10 nucleotides matching TRBD1. Germline V gene data show CDR1 as SNHLY and CDR2 as FYNNEI. There are 15 residues in the CDR3. The V and J ends lost 8 bases and 1 base, in that order; junction bases with no gene match: 7. The CDR3 here is CASSRDRGPNTEAFF. The CDR3 region has the DNA TGTGCCAGCTCCCGGGACAGGGGCCCGAACACTGAAGCTTTCTTT.

The chain uses TRBV7-9 and TRBJ1-4, with 8 positions matching TRBD1. CDR1 SEHNR and CDR2 FQNEAQ come from the germline V gene (reference sequence). This CDR3 is built from 14 residues. Losses at the gene ends were 4 bases for V and 6 bases for J; bases not matched to a gene: 4. CDR3 residues: CASSWTGIDEKLFF. The CDR3 coding sequence is TGTGCCAGCAGCTGGACAGGGATTGATGAAAAACTGTTTTTT. Variable domain in full (rest from reference TRBV7-9 and TRBJ1-4): DTGVSQNPRHKITKRGQNVTFRCDPISEHNRLYWYRQTLGQGPEFLTYFQNEAQLEKSRLLSDRFSAERPKGSFSTLEIQRTEQGDSAMYLCASSWTGIDEKLFFGSGTQLSVL.